This entry lists 19 T cell receptor beta chains sequenced from one sample in a study of shared clonotypes between healthy human individuals. TCRdb's copy holds only in-frame clones and misses some; the assay was immunoSEQ multiplex PCR. The table records about 1 million clones, approximately 72% of them present only once. The sample comprised memory CD4+ T cells sorted from blood. The subset is: CD45RA-negative fraction. The receptors originated from a man between 18 and 35 years old in good health.

The chain has TRBV7-9 and TRBJ2-4; D not certain. Germline assignment: CDR1 SEHNR and CDR2 FQNEAQ (reference sequence). Trimming removed 3 bases from V and 0 bases from J, with 6 bases in between. CDR3 size: 14 residues. CDR3 sequence reads: CASSFALAKNIQYF. CDR3 DNA sequence: TGTGCCAGCAGCTTTGCATTAGCCAAAAACATTCAGTACTTC.

The chain has TRBV5-4 and TRBJ2-1; 8 bases agree with TRBD2. The germline V gene encodes CDR1 SGHNT and CDR2 YYREEE (reference sequence). This CDR3 contains 20 residues. Trimming cost V 6 bases and J 7 bases; bases outside gene matches: 27. This chain's CDR3 is CASTPLLGILAGRSGNEQFF. The CDR3 nucleotides read TGTGCCAGCACCCCCTTGCTTGGAATCCTAGCGGGCCGATCGGGGAATGAGCAGTTCTTC.

CDR3 DNA sequence: TGTGCCAGCAGCGTTACTAGCGGGGTGGGAACAGATACGCAGTATTTT. As protein: CASSVTSGVGTDTQYF. V and J are TRBV7-3 and TRBJ2-3, with 10 positions matching TRBD2. The V segment lost 5 bases and the J segment 3 bases; nucleotides outside the gene matches: 8. Germline CDR1 and CDR2: SGHTA and FQGTGA. The CDR3 contains 16 residues. Looking up the rest from reference TRBV7-3 and TRBJ2-3 gives the full variable domain: GAGVSQTPSNKVTEKGKYVELRCDPISGHTALYWYRQSLGQGPEFLIYFQGTGAADDSGLPNDRFFAVRPEGSVSTLKIQRTERGDSAVYLCASSVTSGVGTDTQYFGPGTRLTVL.

Points on this clone: Other DNA sequences from this sample encode an identical CDR3 as well. This rearrangement joins TRBV30 to TRBJ1-1, with unresolved D. The germline V gene encodes CDR1 GTSNPN and CDR2 SVGIG (reference sequence). The CDR3 consists of 12 residues. Deletions cut 4 bases from V and 0 bases from J, with 6 bases between. DNA of the CDR3: TGTGCCTGGAAAAGTATGAACACTGAAGCTTTCTTT. Translation gives CAWKSMNTEAFF.

This clone was seen just once. The V gene is TRBV6-5, the J gene TRBJ2-2; D gene uncertain. V lost 4 bases and J 0 bases, leaving 6 bases between the germline ends. The CDR3 is 14 residues long. Germline values: CDR1 MNHEY, CDR2 SVGAGI. CDR3 amino acids: CASSSRPNTGELFF. The DNA for the CDR3 is TGTGCCAGCAGTTCTCGACCGAACACCGGGGAGCTGTTTTTT.

This clone was picked up a small number of times. The chain uses TRBV19 and TRBJ1-5, with 10 positions matching TRBD1. The CDR3 sequence is 14 residues long. Trimming took 6 bases from V and 6 from J; bases not matched to a gene: 5. CDR1 and CDR2 from the germline V gene are LNHDA and SQIVND (reference sequence). CDR3 nucleotides: TGTGCCAGTAGCTCGACAGGGGGCAGTCAGCCCCAGCATTTT. It translates to CASSSTGGSQPQHF.

J is TRBJ2-1 and V is TRBV27; a weak D match, TRBD2 (5 bases). The germline CDR1 and CDR2 sequences are MNHEY and SMNVEV (reference sequence). With 6 bases removed from V and 10 bases from J, the gap between germline ends came to 13 bases. The length of the CDR3 is 12 residues. The CDR3 protein is CASSPSLLEQFF. DNA of the CDR3: TGTGCCAGCAGCCCTAGCCTTCTGGAGCAGTTCTTC.

The chain is built from TRBV29-1 and TRBJ2-7; the match to TRBD2 covers 14 bases. The V gene's germline CDR1 is SQVTM and CDR2 ANQGSEA. The V and J ends lost 6 bases and 0 bases, in that order; junction bases with no gene match: 7. This CDR3 contains 16 residues. In nucleotides, the CDR3 is TGCAGCGTGACGGGACTAGCGGGAGAATTCTCCTACGAGCAGTACTTC. This translates into CSVTGLAGEFSYEQYF.

The chain links TRBV7-2 to TRBJ2-1; D is uncertain. Germline V CDR1 and CDR2: SGHTA, FQGNSA. Trimming removed 5 bases at V and 3 bases at J, with 14 bases between. The CDR3 has 15 amino acids. This CDR3 is CASSLGPVGYNEQFF. Written as DNA, the CDR3 is TGTGCCAGCAGCCTGGGTCCGGTGGGCTACAATGAGCAGTTCTTC. Looking up the rest from reference TRBV7-2 and TRBJ2-1 gives the full variable domain: GAGVSQSPSNKVTEKGKDVELRCDPISGHTALYWYRQSLGQGLEFLIYFQGNSAPDKSGLPSDRFSAERTGGSVSTLTIQRTQQEDSAVYLCASSLGPVGYNEQFFGPGTRLTVL.

V is TRBV9 and J is TRBJ1-6; D is unresolved. The CDR3 is made up of 13 amino acids. In germline, CDR1 is SGDLS, CDR2 YYNGEE. Trimming stripped 3 bases from V and 10 bases from J, with 11 bases between. The chain's CDR3 is CASSASPISPLHF. The CDR3 nucleotides read TGTGCCAGCAGCGCCTCTCCTATCTCACCCCTCCACTTT.

This clone was seen a single time. The rearrangement uses TRBV6-5 and TRBJ1-2; a weak D match, TRBD1 (5 bases). Germline CDR1 reads MNHEY; CDR2 reads SVGAGI. The CDR3 extends over 14 amino acids. Trimming cost V 4 bases and J 0 bases, with 9 bases left between them. In DNA form, the CDR3 reads TGTGCCAGCAGTTCTCAGGGTCCTAACTATGGCTACACCTTC. As protein: CASSSQGPNYGYTF.

The table lists this clone with a few counts. The rearrangement links TRBV7-9 to TRBJ1-5; maybe TRBD1 (5 bases). V gave up 8 bases and J gave up 2 bases, with 13 bases separating them. This CDR3 region has 14 residues. The germline V gene encodes CDR1 SEHNR and CDR2 FQNEAQ (reference sequence). CDR3 in DNA: TGTGCCAGCGAAGAGGGGACCGGCAATCAGCCCCAGCATTTT. Residues: CASEEGTGNQPQHF.

The genes are TRBV6-1 and TRBJ2-7, with 7 bases aligning to TRBD1. This CDR3 region has 12 residues. Per the germline V gene, CDR1 is MNHNS and CDR2 is SASEGT. The J segment lost 6 bases and the V segment lost 6 bases, leaving 5 bases of the junction unmatched. The CDR3 nucleotides read TGTGCCAGCAGATTACAGGGGTCCGAGCAGTACTTC. Translating it yields CASRLQGSEQYF.

V gene TRBV7-9 combines with J gene TRBJ2-5, with D hard to call. Trimming stripped 2 bases from V and 5 bases from J, with 9 bases between. Germline CDR1 SEHNR, CDR2 FQNEAQ (reference sequence). CDR3 size: 13 residues. The chain's CDR3 is CASSLLMGETQYF. The CDR3 bases are TGTGCCAGCAGCTTATTGATGGGGGAGACCCAGTACTTC.

This clone was found a few times. The genes are TRBV30 and TRBJ1-6; 8 nucleotides align to TRBD1. Per the germline V gene, CDR1 is GTSNPN and CDR2 is SVGIG (reference sequence). Trimming at V came to 1 base and at J to 12 bases, leaving 5 bases not matched to a gene. CDR3 length: 13 amino acids. Written as DNA, the CDR3 is TGTGCCTGGAGTGCACAGGGGGGTTTACCCCTCCACTTT. Amino acids: CAWSAQGGLPLHF. The whole variable domain, remainder taken from reference TRBV30 and TRBJ1-6, is SQTIHQWPATLVQPVGSPLSLECTVEGTSNPNLYWYRQAAGRGLQLLFYSVGIGQISSEVPQNLSASRPQDRQFILSSKKLLLSDSGFYLCAWSAQGGLPLHFGNGTRLTVT.

The gene calls are TRBV29-1 and TRBJ2-1; TRBD2 matches at 8 bases. The J segment lost 8 bases and the V segment lost 4 bases, leaving 10 bases of the junction unmatched. The CDR3 spans 14 residues. Germline V CDR1 and CDR2: SQVTM, ANQGSEA. The DNA of the CDR3 is TGCAGCGTTGCTTTCGGGGCGGGGGGATATGAGCAGTTCTTC. Protein: CSVAFGAGGYEQFF.

The chain is built from TRBV28 and TRBJ2-5, with 7 bases fitting TRBD1. V was pared by 4 bases and J by 8 bases, with 4 bases of the junction left unmatched. The CDR3 covers 12 residues. Germline CDR1 MDHEN, CDR2 SYDVKM. Here the CDR3 reads CASSSGQATQYF. CDR3 nucleotide sequence: TGTGCCAGCAGTTCTGGACAGGCCACCCAGTACTTC.

This chain joins TRBV25-1 and TRBJ2-1, with TRBD2 identical over 8 bases. The CDR3 covers 14 residues. Per the germline V gene, CDR1 is MGHDK and CDR2 is SYGVNS. V lost 6 bases to trimming and J lost 2 bases; unmatched junction nucleotides: 3. The CDR3 is CASRLAGTYNEQFF. The CDR3 region has the DNA TGTGCCAGCAGATTAGCGGGGACCTACAATGAGCAGTTCTTC.

This chain uses TRBV18 with TRBJ2-3; D unresolved. Trimming stripped 3 bases from V and 3 bases from J, with 13 bases between. Looked up from germline, CDR1 is KGHSH and CDR2 is LQKENI. This CDR3 has 15 residues. The CDR3, as DNA: TGTGCCAGCTCACCCGTCGCGGTTCGGACAGATACGCAGTATTTT. Amino acid sequence: CASSPVAVRTDTQYF.